These 11 T cell receptor beta chains came from one sample sequenced in a study of blood T cell repertoires in COVID-19 (dated by TCRdb to the early 2020s). The library was made by the immunoSEQ multiplex PCR assay. TCRdb's version of the immuneACCESS table is confined to in-frame rearrangements and falls short of the full clone set. An unresolved V gene accounts for under half of the shortfall where checked; the remainder is of unknown origin. This sample lists 130,000 to 150,000 clones; approximately 85% were detected once. The ten largest account for roughly 8% of the sample. Sequencing was carried out using peripheral blood. Source of these receptors: a woman aged 60-75 years with COVID-19, enrolled during active disease.

This sequence joins TRBV27 and TRBJ1-2; TRBD1 is a possible D gene (5 bases). There are 14 residues in the CDR3. V lost 6 bases and J lost 3, with 14 bases in between. CDR1 is MNHEY, CDR2 SMNVEV, per germline (reference sequence). The CDR3 here is CASSRIDSYYGYTF. As DNA, the CDR3 is TGTGCCAGCAGCAGAATTGACAGTTACTATGGCTACACCTTC.

The chain joins TRBV30 to TRBJ1-6, with D possibly TRBD1 on 5 matching bases. Trimming removed 6 bases from V and 3 bases from J, with 12 bases in between. In germline, CDR1 is GTSNPN, CDR2 SVGIG (reference sequence). The CDR3 spans 14 residues. CDR3 DNA sequence: TGTGCCTGCGGAATGGGGGGCTATAATTCACCCCTCCACTTT. It yields the protein CACGMGGYNSPLHF.

This clone came up a few times. The chain carries TRBV2 and TRBJ1-2, with D perhaps TRBD1 (5 bases). Looked up from germline, CDR1 is SNHLY and CDR2 is FYNNEI. This CDR3 comprises 14 residues. The V end lost 3 bases, the J end lost 6 bases, and 14 bases lay between the germline ends. In DNA, the CDR3 is TGTGCCAGCAGTGACTTCCAGGGTCCTGATGGCTACACCTTC. This sequence encodes CASSDFQGPDGYTF.

This sequence joins TRBV9 and TRBJ1-1; 9 nucleotides align to TRBD1. Germline CDR1 SGDLS, CDR2 YYNGEE. V lost 3 bases, J lost 6 bases, and 0 bases stayed unmatched. CDR3 length: 12 residues. The CDR3 region has the DNA TGTGCCAGCAGCGGGACAGGGGCTGAAGCTTTCTTT. As protein: CASSGTGAEAFF. Complete variable domain (other parts from reference TRBV9 and TRBJ1-1): DSGVTQTPKHLITATGQRVTLRCSPRSGDLSVYWYQQSLDQGLQFLIQYYNGEERAKGNILERFSAQQFPDLHSELNLSSLELGDSALYFCASSGTGAEAFFGQGTRLTVV.

The chain carries TRBV3-1 (or the pseudogene TRBV3-2) and TRBJ1-4; no clear D. The CDR3 consists of 13 residues. Germline values: CDR1 LGHDT, CDR2 YNNKEL (reference sequence). Trimming took off 6 bases at V and 0 bases at J, with 5 bases between the two ends. The CDR3 coding sequence is TGTGCCAGCAGATCGGCAACTAATGAAAAACTGTTTTTT. The encoded protein is CASRSATNEKLFF.

The rearrangement uses TRBV7-3 and TRBJ1-1; possibly TRBD1 for D (6 bases). V was cut by 2 bases and J by 2 bases, with 9 bases left in between. The CDR3 extends over 14 amino acids. Germline values: CDR1 SGHTA, CDR2 FQGTGA. The CDR3 loop reads CASSLDRINTEAFF. In nucleotides, the CDR3 is TGTGCCAGCAGCTTAGACAGGATTAACACTGAAGCTTTCTTT.

The sample holds one count of this clone. The J gene is TRBJ2-3, the V gene TRBV27; 9 bases line up with TRBD2. This CDR3 region has 16 residues. With 1 base clipped from V and 6 bases from J, the junction kept 8 bases outside the gene matches. Germline V gene lookup returns CDR1 MNHEY and CDR2 SMNVEV (reference sequence). The CDR3 sequence is CASSLWASGDLDTQYF. CDR3 DNA: TGTGCCAGCAGTTTATGGGCTAGCGGGGACCTTGATACGCAGTATTTT.

Regarding this clone: Different DNA sequences within this sample yield the same CDR3. The chain employs TRBV27 and TRBJ2-1; TRBD1 matches at 9 bases. CDR3 size: 14 residues. J gave up 7 bases and V 2 bases, and 3 bases lay outside the gene matches. Germline CDR1 is MNHEY and CDR2 is SMNVEV (reference sequence). This chain's CDR3 is CASSLGTGLNEQFF. For the CDR3, the DNA is TGTGCCAGCAGTTTAGGGACAGGGTTAAATGAGCAGTTCTTC.

V is TRBV5-1 and J is TRBJ1-2, with 7 bases that match TRBD1. V lost 5 bases to trimming and J lost 2 bases; unmatched junction nucleotides: 3. CDR1 SGHRS and CDR2 YFSETQ come from the germline V gene. The CDR3 length is 13 residues. The CDR3 bases are TGCGCCAGCAGTATGGGACAGAACTATGGCTACACCTTC. This translates into CASSMGQNYGYTF.

J is TRBJ1-1 and V is TRBV14; TRBD1 matches 7 bases. Germline CDR1 SGHDN, CDR2 FVKESK. The CDR3 covers 15 residues. V gave up 1 base and J gave up 8 bases; unmatched junction bases: 10. This CDR3 reads CASSQAARGIKEAFF. The CDR3 nucleotides read TGTGCCAGCAGCCAAGCTGCCAGGGGGATCAAAGAAGCTTTCTTT.

The CDR3 DNA reads as TGTGCCAGCAGTTACCTAGGCAGGGTGAACACCGGGGAGCTGTTTTTT. This codes for CASSYLGRVNTGELFF. This chain uses TRBV6-5 with TRBJ2-2; possibly TRBD1 for D (5 bases). V was pared by 2 bases and J by 1 base, with 11 bases between. Germline loops: CDR1 MNHEY, CDR2 SVGAGI. This CDR3 comprises 16 residues.